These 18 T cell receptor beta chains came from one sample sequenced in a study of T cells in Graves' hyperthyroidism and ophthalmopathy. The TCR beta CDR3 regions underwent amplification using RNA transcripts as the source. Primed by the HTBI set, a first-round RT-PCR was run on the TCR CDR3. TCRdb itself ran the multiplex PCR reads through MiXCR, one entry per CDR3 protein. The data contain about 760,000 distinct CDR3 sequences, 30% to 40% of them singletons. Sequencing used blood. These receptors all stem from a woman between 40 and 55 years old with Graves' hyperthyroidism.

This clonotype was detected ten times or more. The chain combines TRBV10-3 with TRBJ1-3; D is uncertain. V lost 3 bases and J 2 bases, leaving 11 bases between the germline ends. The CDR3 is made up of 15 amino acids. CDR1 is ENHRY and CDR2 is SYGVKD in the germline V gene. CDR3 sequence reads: CAISDSPGAGNTIYF. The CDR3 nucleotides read TGTGCCATCAGTGACTCCCCGGGAGCTGGAAACACCATATATTTT.

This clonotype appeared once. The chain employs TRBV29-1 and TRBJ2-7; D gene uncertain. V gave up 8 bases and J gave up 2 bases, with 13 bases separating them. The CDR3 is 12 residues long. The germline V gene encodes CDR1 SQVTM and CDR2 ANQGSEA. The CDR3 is CSLEASAYEQYF. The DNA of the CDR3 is TGCAGCTTAGAAGCCTCAGCCTACGAGCAGTACTTC.

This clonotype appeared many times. This CDR3 is CAISPNRDNQPQHF. The CDR3 region has the DNA TGTGCCATCAGTCCCAACAGGGACAATCAGCCCCAGCATTTT. V is TRBV10-3 and J is TRBJ1-5; TRBD1 is a possible D gene (6 bases). CDR1 and CDR2 from the germline V gene are ENHRY and SYGVKD. V was trimmed by 5 bases and J by 3 bases, leaving 11 bases between them. The CDR3 length is 14 residues.

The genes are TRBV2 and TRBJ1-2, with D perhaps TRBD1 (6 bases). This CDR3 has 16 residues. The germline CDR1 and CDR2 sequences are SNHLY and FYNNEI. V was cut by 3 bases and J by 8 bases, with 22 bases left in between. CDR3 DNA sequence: TGTGCCAGCAGTGACTTGACCCGGGGGGCCCCTGGGGGCTACACCTTC. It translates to CASSDLTRGAPGGYTF.

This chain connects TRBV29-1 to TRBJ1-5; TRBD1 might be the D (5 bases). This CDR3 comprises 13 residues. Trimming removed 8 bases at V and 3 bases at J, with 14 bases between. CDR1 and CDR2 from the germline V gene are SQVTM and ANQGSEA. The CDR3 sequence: CSNSNGANQPQHF. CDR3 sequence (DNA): TGCAGCAACTCGAACGGGGCCAATCAGCCCCAGCATTTT.

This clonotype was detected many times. The CDR3 sequence: CASSLRDRDSYEQYF. The CDR3 DNA follows: TGTGCCAGCAGCCTCCGGGACAGGGACTCCTACGAGCAGTACTTC. The chain joins TRBV5-6 to TRBJ2-7; TRBD1 matches at 9 bases. Trimming at V came to 4 bases and at J to 0 bases, leaving 5 bases not matched to a gene. Germline V lookup: CDR1 SGHDT, CDR2 YYEEEE. This CDR3 contains 15 residues. Full variable domain (outside the CDR3, taken from reference TRBV5-6 and TRBJ2-7): DAGVTQSPTHLIKTRGQQVTLRCSPKSGHDTVSWYQQALGQGPQFIFQYYEEEERQRGNFPDRFSGHQFPNYSSELNVNALLLGDSALYLCASSLRDRDSYEQYFGPGTRLTVT.

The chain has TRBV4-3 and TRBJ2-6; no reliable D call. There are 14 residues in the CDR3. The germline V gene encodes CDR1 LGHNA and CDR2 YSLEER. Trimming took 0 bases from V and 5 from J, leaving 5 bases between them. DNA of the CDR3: TGCGCCAGCAGCCAAGAGACCTGGGCCAACGTCCTGACTTTC. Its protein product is CASSQETWANVLTF.

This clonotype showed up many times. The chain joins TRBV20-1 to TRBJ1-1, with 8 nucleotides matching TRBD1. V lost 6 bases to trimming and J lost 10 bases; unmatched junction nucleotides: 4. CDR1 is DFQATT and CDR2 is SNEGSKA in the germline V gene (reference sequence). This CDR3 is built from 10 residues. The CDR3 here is CSAHDRGAFF. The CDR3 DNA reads TGCAGTGCCCACGACAGGGGAGCTTTCTTT.

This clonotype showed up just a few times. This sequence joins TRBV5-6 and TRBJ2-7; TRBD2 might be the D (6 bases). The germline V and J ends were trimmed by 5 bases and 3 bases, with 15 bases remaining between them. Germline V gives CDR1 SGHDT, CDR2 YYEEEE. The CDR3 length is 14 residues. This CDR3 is CASSWGVGFYEQYF. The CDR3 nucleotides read TGTGCCAGCAGTTGGGGGGTAGGTTTCTACGAGCAGTACTTC.

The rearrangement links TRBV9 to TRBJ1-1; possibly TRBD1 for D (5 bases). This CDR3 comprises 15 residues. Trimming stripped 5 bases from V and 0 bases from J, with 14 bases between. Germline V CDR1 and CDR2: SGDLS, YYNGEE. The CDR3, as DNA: TGTGCCAGCAGGGCTAGACAGATATTGAACACTGAAGCTTTCTTT. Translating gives CASRARQILNTEAFF.

The CDR3 loop reads CASSLRSAGVGETQYF. CDR3 sequence (DNA): TGTGCCAGCAGCTTGAGGTCCGCCGGGGTGGGTGAGACCCAGTACTTC. This rearrangement joins TRBV5-4 to TRBJ2-5; a weak D match, TRBD2 (5 bases). With 1 base removed from V and 5 bases from J, the gap between germline ends came to 18 bases. Germline V gives CDR1 SGHNT, CDR2 YYREEE (reference sequence). The CDR3 runs to 16 residues.

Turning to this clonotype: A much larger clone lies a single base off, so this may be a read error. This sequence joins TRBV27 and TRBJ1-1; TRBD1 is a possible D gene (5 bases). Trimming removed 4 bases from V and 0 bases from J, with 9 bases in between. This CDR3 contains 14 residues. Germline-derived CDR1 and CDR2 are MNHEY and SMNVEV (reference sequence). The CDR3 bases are TGTGCCAGCAGTTACAGGAGGATGAACACTGAAGCTTTCTTT. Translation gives CASSYRRMNTEAFF.

Here the CDR3 reads CASSPRAGASGYTF. The CDR3 DNA is TGTGCCAGCAGTCCACGAGCTGGGGCCAGTGGCTACACCTTC. The chain links TRBV2 to TRBJ1-2; the D gene is possibly TRBD1 (5 bases). CDR1 and CDR2 from the germline V gene are SNHLY and FYNNEI. Trimming pared 5 bases from V and 7 bases from J, leaving 17 bases between. The CDR3 is 14 amino acids.

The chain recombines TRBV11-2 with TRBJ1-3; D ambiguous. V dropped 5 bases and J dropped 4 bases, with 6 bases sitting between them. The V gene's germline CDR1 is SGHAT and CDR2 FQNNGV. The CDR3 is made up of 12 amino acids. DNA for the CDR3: TGTGCCAGCAGCAATCCCGGAAACACCATATATTTT. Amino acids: CASSNPGNTIYF. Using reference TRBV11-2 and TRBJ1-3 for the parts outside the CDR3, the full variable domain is EAGVAQSPRYKIIEKRQSVAFWCNPISGHATLYWYQQILGQGPKLLIQFQNNGVVDDSQLPKDRFSAERLKGVDSTLKIQPAKLEDSAVYLCASSNPGNTIYFGEGSWLTVV.

The CDR3 DNA reads TGTGCCAGCAGACATACTCTAGCGGGTGAAAAACTGTTTTTT. Its translation is CASRHTLAGEKLFF. This chain links TRBV7-6 with TRBJ1-4; D not resolved. Deletions cut 6 bases from V and 7 bases from J, with 15 bases between. Per the germline V gene, CDR1 is SGHVS and CDR2 is FNYEAQ. This CDR3 spans 14 amino acids.

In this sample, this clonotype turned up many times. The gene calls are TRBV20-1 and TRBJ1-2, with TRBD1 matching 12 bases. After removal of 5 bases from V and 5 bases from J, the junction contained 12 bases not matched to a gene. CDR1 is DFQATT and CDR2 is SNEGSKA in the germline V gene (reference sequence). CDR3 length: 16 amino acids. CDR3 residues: CSARPGQGALGYGYTF. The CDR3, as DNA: TGCAGTGCTCGACCGGGACAGGGGGCATTAGGGTATGGCTACACCTTC.

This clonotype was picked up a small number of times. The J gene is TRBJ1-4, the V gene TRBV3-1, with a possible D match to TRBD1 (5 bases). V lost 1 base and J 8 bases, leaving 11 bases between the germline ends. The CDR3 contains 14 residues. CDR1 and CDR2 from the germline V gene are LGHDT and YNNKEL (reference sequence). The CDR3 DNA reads TGTGCCAGCAGCCAAGGGGCAGGGTGGGAAAAACTGTTTTTT. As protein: CASSQGAGWEKLFF. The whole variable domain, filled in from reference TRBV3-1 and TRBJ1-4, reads DTAVSQTPKYLVTQMGNDKSIKCEQNLGHDTMYWYKQDSKKFLKIMFSYNNKELIINETVPNRFSPKSPDKAHLNLHINSLELGDSAVYFCASSQGAGWEKLFFGSGTQLSVL.

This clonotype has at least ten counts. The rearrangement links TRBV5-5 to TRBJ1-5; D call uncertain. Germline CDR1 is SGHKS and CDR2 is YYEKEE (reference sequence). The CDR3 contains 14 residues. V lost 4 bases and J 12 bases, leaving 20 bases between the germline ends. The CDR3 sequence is CASSPGSTVLYQHF. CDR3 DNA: TGTGCCAGCAGCCCTGGCTCGACCGTCCTGTACCAGCATTTT. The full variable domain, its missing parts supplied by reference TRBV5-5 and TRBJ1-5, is DAGVTQSPTHLIKTRGQQVTLRCSPISGHKSVSWYQQVLGQGPQFIFQYYEKEERGRGNFPDRFSARQFPNYSSELNVNALLLGDSALYLCASSPGSTVLYQHFGDGTRLSIL.